One sample yielded the 18 T cell receptor beta chains listed below, sequenced in a study of T-cell reconstitution after alpha-beta-depleted transplantation in children (dated by TCRdb to the mid-2010s). Library creation used PCR. Sequencer: Illumina HiSeq 2500. Molecular barcoding was employed in the preparation of TCR libraries, with unique molecular identifiers being used to normalize TCRbeta repertoire quantification. TCRdb's own reprocessing of the public reads used fastp at Q25 and MiXCR and kept productive beta chains. Entries are consolidated by CDR3 protein sequence, retaining the most common genes and DNA. For this sample the table gives roughly 500,000 distinct CDR3 sequences, of which around 16% were detected only once. The ten largest clones represent over 3% of the sample. The material sequenced was PBMCs from the stem cell graft donor, taken from the stem cell graft. The receptor source for this set is a human donor who donated a stem cell graft to a child with acute lymphoblastic leukemia.

In this sample, this clonotype turned up a few times. The chain carries TRBV18 and TRBJ2-6; 10 nucleotides match TRBD1. The V gene end was trimmed by 5 bases and the J gene end by 0 bases; junction bases not matched to a gene: 4. Germline CDR1 reads KGHSH; CDR2 reads LQKENI. This CDR3 is built from 17 residues. Here the CDR3 reads CASSGTGDYSGANVLTF. For the CDR3, the DNA is TGTGCCAGCTCAGGGACAGGGGACTACTCTGGGGCCAACGTCCTGACTTTC.

This clonotype was seen only a few times. This rearrangement joins TRBV29-1 to TRBJ2-5; D is perhaps TRBD1 or TRBD2 (6 bases each). V lost 2 bases to trimming and J lost 5 bases, with 27 bases between them. CDR3 size: 18 residues. CDR1 is SQVTM and CDR2 is ANQGSEA in the germline V gene. The CDR3 spells CSVEIAFWGARDRETQYF. The CDR3 region has the DNA TGCAGCGTTGAAATAGCCTTTTGGGGGGCGCGGGACCGGGAGACCCAGTACTTC.

This clonotype was seen only a few times. The chain is built from TRBV5-1 and TRBJ2-3, with TRBD2 identical over 7 bases. This CDR3 comprises 18 residues. J lost 2 bases, V lost 0 bases, and 12 bases had no gene match. The germline CDR1 and CDR2 sequences are SGHRS and YFSETQ. DNA of the CDR3: TGCGCCAGCAGCTTGGAGGGGACTACGCGCCTTTACACAGATACGCAGTATTTT. Amino acids: CASSLEGTTRLYTDTQYF.

V gene TRBV9 combines with J gene TRBJ2-1, with D unclear. Deletions cut 0 bases from V and 13 bases from J, with 17 bases between. The germline V gene has CDR1 SGDLS and CDR2 YYNGEE. The CDR3 is 14 residues long. The CDR3 DNA reads as TGTGCCAGCAGCGTAGCTCCCGGGCTAGGTCAACAGTTCTTC. Amino acid sequence: CASSVAPGLGQQFF.

This clonotype showed up just a few times. This rearrangement joins TRBV25-1 to TRBJ1-3; D is unclear. Per germline, CDR1 MGHDK and CDR2 SYGVNS. V was shortened by 3 bases and J by 0 bases, with 12 bases between the two germline ends. This CDR3 contains 16 residues. CDR3 nucleotide sequence: TGTGCCAGCAGTGATATTCTCCCGATCTCTGGAAACACCATATATTTT. Translated, it gives CASSDILPISGNTIYF.

This clonotype was detected a few times. The chain carries TRBV9 and TRBJ2-3; a possible D gene is TRBD2 (6 bases). This CDR3 contains 15 residues. The ends were cut back, 0 bases at V and 5 bases at J, with 13 bases in the middle. Germline CDR1 SGDLS, CDR2 YYNGEE. CDR3 region: CASSVGGGMEDTQYF. The CDR3, as DNA: TGTGCCAGCAGCGTAGGTGGCGGGATGGAAGATACGCAGTATTTT.

This chain links TRBV9 with TRBJ2-1; D gene unclear. Germline V gene lookup returns CDR1 SGDLS and CDR2 YYNGEE. The CDR3 spans 16 residues. Trimming cost V 0 bases and J 2 bases, with 12 bases left between them. CDR3 sequence reads: CASSVGESRTYNEQFF. CDR3 nucleotides: TGTGCCAGCAGCGTAGGAGAATCTAGAACCTACAATGAGCAGTTCTTC.

The chain uses TRBV7-9 and TRBJ2-7; D is unresolved. The CDR3 has 14 amino acids. Between the trimmed V and J ends, which lost 4 bases and 7 bases, there was a span of 17 bases. The germline V gene encodes CDR1 SEHNR and CDR2 FQNEAQ (reference sequence). This CDR3 is CASSSLPGPGEQYF. CDR3 in DNA: TGTGCCAGCAGCTCCCTGCCGGGCCCCGGAGAGCAGTACTTC.

The rearrangement links TRBV19 to TRBJ2-7; weak D call: TRBD2 (5 bases). Trimming pared 5 bases from V and 3 bases from J, leaving 14 bases between. The CDR3 is made up of 14 amino acids. Germline V CDR1 and CDR2: LNHDA, SQIVND (reference sequence). CDR3 sequence reads: CASSPRRSLYEQYF. The DNA of the CDR3 is TGTGCCAGTAGTCCACGGAGGTCCCTCTACGAGCAGTACTTC. Together with reference TRBV19 and TRBJ2-7, the CDR3 gives the full variable domain: DGGITQSPKYLFRKEGQNVTLSCEQNLNHDAMYWYRQDPGQGLRLIYYSQIVNDFQKGDIAEGYSVSREKKESFPLTVTSAQKNPTAFYLCASSPRRSLYEQYFGPGTRLTVT.

V gene TRBV11-2 combines with J gene TRBJ1-1; 8 bases agree with TRBD1. This CDR3 region has 16 residues. Germline-derived CDR1 and CDR2 are SGHAT and FQNNGV. V shed 1 base and J 4 bases; nucleotides not matched to a gene: 8. For the CDR3, the DNA is TGTGCCAGCAGCTTAGGGGCAGGGGGCCGGGGCACTGAAGCTTTCTTT. Translation gives CASSLGAGGRGTEAFF.

The chain recombines TRBV14 with TRBJ1-1; no clear D gene. CDR1 and CDR2 from the germline V gene are SGHDN and FVKESK. The CDR3 sequence is 16 residues long. Between the trimmed V and J ends, which lost 4 bases and 5 bases, there was a span of 20 bases. CDR3 sequence reads: CASSPGGPTGITEAFF. CDR3 nucleotide sequence: TGTGCCAGCAGCCCCGGCGGCCCGACGGGAATAACTGAAGCTTTCTTT.

The chain has TRBV12-3 or TRBV12-4 and TRBJ1-1, with 9 positions matching TRBD1. The CDR3 runs to 15 residues. The V segment lost 5 bases and the J segment 6 bases; nucleotides outside the gene matches: 10. The CDR3, as DNA: TGTGCCAGCAGTGGCTTGGACAGGGGCTTCTCTGAAGCTTTCTTT. Its translation: CASSGLDRGFSEAFF.

The chain carries TRBV7-9 and TRBJ2-7, with D perhaps TRBD2 (5 bases). From germline, CDR1 is SEHNR and CDR2 FQNEAQ (reference sequence). The CDR3 sequence is 13 residues long. Trimming took off 5 bases at V and 4 bases at J, with 12 bases between the two ends. CDR3 DNA: TGTGCCAGCAGCAAGGGAGACTTATACGAGCAGTACTTC. Amino acid sequence: CASSKGDLYEQYF.

There are a few counts of this clonotype. The chain carries TRBV6-4 and TRBJ2-1, with 7 bases aligning to TRBD1. The CDR3 is 13 residues long. Germline V gene sequence: CDR1 MRHNA, CDR2 SNTAGT. V gave up 3 bases and J gave up 5 bases; unmatched junction bases: 1. Here the CDR3 reads CASSETGDNEQFF. CDR3 coding DNA: TGTGCCAGCAGTGAAACAGGGGACAATGAGCAGTTCTTC.

This clonotype occurred a few times. The chain employs TRBV7-9 and TRBJ2-3, with D possibly being TRBD2 (6 bases). V was shortened by 3 bases and J by 1 base, with 11 bases between the two germline ends. The CDR3 is made up of 15 amino acids. Germline loops: CDR1 SEHNR, CDR2 FQNEAQ (reference sequence). CDR3 region: CASSLSGVGTDTQYF. CDR3 bases: TGTGCCAGCAGCTTGTCGGGAGTAGGCACAGATACGCAGTATTTT.

This clonotype was counted at least ten times. V gene TRBV27 combines with J gene TRBJ1-5; D is uncertain. The V end lost 6 bases, the J end lost 4 bases, and 10 bases lay between the germline ends. Germline CDR1 is MNHEY and CDR2 is SMNVEV (reference sequence). The CDR3 totals 13 residues. For the CDR3, the DNA is TGTGCCAGCAGCTTGGTGGGGAATCAGCCCCAGCATTTT. Protein sequence: CASSLVGNQPQHF.

This clonotype was counted between two and nine times. The chain is built from TRBV5-6 and TRBJ1-5, with D hard to call. There are 13 residues in the CDR3. Trimming pared 2 bases from V and 6 bases from J, leaving 9 bases between. Germline CDR1 and CDR2: SGHDT and YYEEEE. The CDR3 reads CASSFFQSQPQHF. The CDR3 bases are TGTGCCAGCAGCTTTTTTCAGTCTCAGCCCCAGCATTTT. Filled out from reference TRBV5-6 and TRBJ1-5, the complete variable domain reads DAGVTQSPTHLIKTRGQQVTLRCSPKSGHDTVSWYQQALGQGPQFIFQYYEEEERQRGNFPDRFSGHQFPNYSSELNVNALLLGDSALYLCASSFFQSQPQHFGDGTRLSIL.

V is TRBV12-3 or TRBV12-4 and J is TRBJ2-3; D may be TRBD2 (6 bases). The CDR3 is 12 residues long. V lost 2 bases, J lost 14 bases, and 14 bases lay in between. CDR3 residues: CASSLPGTPLYF. CDR3 nucleotide sequence: TGTGCCAGCAGTTTACCCGGGACTCCTCTGTATTTT.